The T cell receptor (beta chain) described here comes from a study of tumor T cells in aggressive B-cell lymphoma. The table came from immunoSEQ multiplex PCR; TCRdb's copy has only in-frame clones and leaves some out. This sample has roughly 3,800 clones, with over 85% found just once. The CDR3 totals 13 residues. V shed 8 bases, J shed 4 bases, and the junction held 6 bases outside the gene matches. Germline V gives CDR1 MDHEN, CDR2 SYDVKM. J is TRBJ1-2 and V is TRBV28; 8 bases agree with TRBD1. What was sequenced was tumor tissue. The TCR comes from an adult with diffuse large B cell lymphoma. CDR3 sequence reads: CASRYRGTYGYTF. The CDR3 nucleotides read TGTGCCAGCCGGTACAGGGGGACCTATGGCTACACCTTC.